One and the same sample provided the 14 T cell receptor beta chains below, sequenced in a study of T-cell memory formation after mild COVID-19. TCRdb redid the calling of the 5' RACE reads with MiXCR, one entry per CDR3 protein. The sample contains 350,000 to 400,000 distinct CDR3 sequences, around a fifth of which appear only once. Sample: PBMCs or a T cell subset sorted from them (not recorded which). These TCRs come from an adult woman who had mild COVID-19 (a few samples of this study predate the infection). Cell type and time point are not known.

This clonotype was detected only a few times. The rearrangement joins TRBV29-1 to TRBJ2-5; 8 nucleotides agree with TRBD1. This CDR3 region has 12 residues. From germline, CDR1 is SQVTM and CDR2 ANQGSEA. V lost 8 bases to trimming and J lost 5 bases; unmatched junction nucleotides: 7. CDR3 bases: TGCAGCACCCAGGGGGCTCGGGAGACCCAGTACTTC. Residues: CSTQGARETQYF.

This chain uses TRBV7-9 with TRBJ1-1, with a possible D match to TRBD1 (6 bases). The CDR3 sequence is 12 residues long. V lost 8 bases to trimming and J lost 5 bases, with 12 bases between them. The germline V gene has CDR1 SEHNR and CDR2 FQNEAQ (reference sequence). The DNA of the CDR3 is TGTGCCAGCGAGGGGGGTGGAACTGAAGCTTTCTTT. Protein product: CASEGGGTEAFF.

The chain has TRBV9 and TRBJ1-1, with TRBD1 identical over 8 bases. Germline lookup yields CDR1 SGDLS and CDR2 YYNGEE. The junction had 17 bases not matched to a gene; V was cut back by 0 bases and J by 7 bases. CDR3 length equals 18 residues. The CDR3 nucleotides are TGTGCCAGCAGCGTAGGAGATTCGGCAGGGGGCTTCTTAAATGAAGCTTTCTTT. It specifies CASSVGDSAGGFLNEAFF.

This clonotype was seen just once. The chain is built from TRBV27 and TRBJ1-1; 7 bases are shared with TRBD1. This CDR3 contains 13 residues. The V segment lost 5 bases and the J segment 8 bases; nucleotides outside the gene matches: 8. CDR1 and CDR2 (germline): MNHEY, SMNVEV (reference sequence). This CDR3 reads CASSRPGTEEAFF. CDR3 sequence (DNA): TGTGCCAGCAGTCGCCCCGGGACAGAGGAAGCTTTCTTT.

Details on this clonotype: The junction departs from the called germline gene at one end, perhaps through a read error. This chain joins TRBV5-1 and TRBJ2-3; the match to TRBD1 covers 9 bases. The CDR3 is 12 residues long. Germline assignment: CDR1 SGHRS and CDR2 YFSETQ. The CDR3 bases are TGCGCCAGCAGCCAGCCAGGACAGGGGACGAATTTT. Its protein product is CASSQPGQGTNF.

The rearrangement uses TRBV4-1 and TRBJ2-7; TRBD2 matches at 10 bases. Germline assignment: CDR1 MGHRA and CDR2 YSYEKL. The CDR3 has 16 amino acids. J gave up 2 bases and V 2 bases, and 6 bases lay outside the gene matches. CDR3 bases: TGCGCCAGCAGCCAACAGATAGCGGGGGGCACCTACGAGCAGTACTTC. Its translation: CASSQQIAGGTYEQYF.

V is TRBV10-3 and J is TRBJ2-5; D remains ambiguous. Germline lookup yields CDR1 ENHRY and CDR2 SYGVKD. Trimming took 4 bases from V and 5 from J, leaving 11 bases between them. The CDR3 totals 13 residues. DNA of the CDR3: TGTGCCATCAGTGCCGAGGTCGGGGAGACCCAGTACTTC. Encoded protein: CAISAEVGETQYF.

This clonotype was seen a handful of times. The V and J genes are TRBV5-1 and TRBJ2-7, with TRBD2 matching over 14 bases. The V segment lost 4 bases and the J segment 4 bases; nucleotides outside the gene matches: 7. The CDR3 is 16 residues long. Germline CDR1 is SGHRS and CDR2 is YFSETQ. The CDR3 coding sequence is TGCGCCAGCAGCAAGGGGACTAGCGGGAGTTGGTACGAGCAGTACTTC. It specifies CASSKGTSGSWYEQYF.

The genes are TRBV6-2 or TRBV6-3 and TRBJ1-5, with TRBD1 identical over 8 bases. With V trimmed by 4 bases and J by 6 bases, 5 bases remained unmatched. The CDR3 runs 14 residues. CDR1 is MNHEY and CDR2 is SVGEGT in the germline V gene. CDR3 amino acids: CASSWTGSSQPQHF. The CDR3, as DNA: TGTGCCAGCAGTTGGACAGGGTCATCTCAGCCCCAGCATTTT.

This clonotype was detected only a few times. This chain links TRBV19 with TRBJ1-5; 7 positions match TRBD1. The CDR3 extends over 13 amino acids. Germline-derived CDR1 and CDR2 are LNHDA and SQIVND (reference sequence). Trimming took 5 bases from V and 5 from J; bases not matched to a gene: 3. In DNA form, the CDR3 reads TGTGCCAGTAGTCTACAGGGGCATCAGCCCCAGCATTTT. Amino acid sequence: CASSLQGHQPQHF. The full variable domain, its missing parts supplied by reference TRBV19 and TRBJ1-5, is DGGITQSPKYLFRKEGQNVTLSCEQNLNHDAMYWYRQDPGQGLRLIYYSQIVNDFQKGDIAEGYSVSREKKESFPLTVTSAQKNPTAFYLCASSLQGHQPQHFGDGTRLSIL.

The CDR3 nucleotides read TGCAGCGTTGAAGAACTGTCCGGTCGGCCTTTCTTT. It specifies CSVEELSGRPFF. The V and J genes are TRBV29-1 and TRBJ1-1; D remains ambiguous. With 0 bases removed from V and 12 bases from J, the gap between germline ends came to 14 bases. This CDR3 has 12 amino acids. Germline CDR1 and CDR2: SQVTM and ANQGSEA.

CDR3: CASSPADPLRGYTF. CDR3 nucleotides: TGTGCCAGCAGCCCGGCAGACCCCCTTAGGGGCTACACCTTC. The chain uses TRBV5-6 and TRBJ1-2, with D unclear. The V and J ends lost 4 bases and 8 bases respectively, with 18 bases between them. This CDR3 is 14 amino acids long. CDR1 and CDR2 from the germline V gene are SGHDT and YYEEEE.

The gene calls are TRBV20-1 and TRBJ2-2; no firm D call. The V and J ends lost 3 bases and 1 base respectively, with 9 bases between them. The CDR3 is 14 residues long. Per the germline V gene, CDR1 is DFQATT and CDR2 is SNEGSKA (reference sequence). The CDR3 region is CSASFRRNTGELFF. In nucleotides, the CDR3 is TGCAGTGCTAGTTTTCGGAGGAACACCGGGGAGCTGTTTTTT.

V gene TRBV30 combines with J gene TRBJ2-7, with 10 positions matching TRBD1. V lost 6 bases to trimming and J lost 3 bases; unmatched junction nucleotides: 11. The germline CDR1 and CDR2 sequences are GTSNPN and SVGIG (reference sequence). This CDR3 comprises 15 residues. CDR3 sequence reads: CACIRTGGLSYEQYF. DNA of the CDR3: TGTGCCTGTATCCGGACAGGGGGTTTGAGCTACGAGCAGTACTTC.